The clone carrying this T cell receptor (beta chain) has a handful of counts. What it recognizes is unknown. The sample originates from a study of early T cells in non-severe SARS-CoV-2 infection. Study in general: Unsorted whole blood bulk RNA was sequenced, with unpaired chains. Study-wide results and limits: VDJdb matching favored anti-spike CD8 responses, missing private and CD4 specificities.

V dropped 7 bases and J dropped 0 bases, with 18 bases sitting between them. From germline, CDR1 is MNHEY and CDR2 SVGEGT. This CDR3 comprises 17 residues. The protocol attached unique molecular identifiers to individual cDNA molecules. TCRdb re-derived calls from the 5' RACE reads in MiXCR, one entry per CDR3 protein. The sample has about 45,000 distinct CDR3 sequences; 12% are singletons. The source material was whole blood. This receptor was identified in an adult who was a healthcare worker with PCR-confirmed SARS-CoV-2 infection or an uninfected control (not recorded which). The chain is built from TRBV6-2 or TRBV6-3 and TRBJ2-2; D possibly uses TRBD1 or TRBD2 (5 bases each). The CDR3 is CASTYTPGASNTGELFF. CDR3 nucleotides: TGTGCCAGCACCTATACACCCGGGGCCTCGAACACCGGGGAGCTGTTTTTT.